This T cell receptor beta chain was observed in a study of cytomegalovirus exposure and HLA in healthy donors. Study findings and constraints: Segments of the TCR beta V type were, in most cases, productive about 87% or about 30% of the time in an earlier analysis. Sequencing had likely introduced a cluster of highly shared sequence variants as an artifact.

V was clipped by 7 bases and J by 3 bases; unmatched bases: 2. Germline values: CDR1 SNHLY, CDR2 FYNNEI. The CDR3 extends over 14 amino acids. Primers included in the PCR were 60 Vbeta and 13 Jbeta primers. TCRdb keeps only in-frame clones here, not all; method: immunoSEQ multiplex PCR. The sample lists about 150,000 clones, roughly three quarters occurring once. This clone has only one observation. Its specificity is unknown. The sequence was obtained from a male donor in good health and CMV-seronegative. Sequenced: PBMCs. The V call is TRBV2, the J call TRBJ1-6; the match to TRBD1 covers 8 bases. As DNA, the CDR3 is TGTGCCAGCAAGGACAGGGACTATAATTCACCCCTCCACTTT. It specifies CASKDRDYNSPLHF.